A selection of T cell receptor beta chains follows, all from one sample in a study of ipilimumab plus nivolumab after autologous stem cell transplantation. Repertoires were generated with immunoSEQ multiplex PCR, while TCRdb's copy carries only in-frame clones and drops some. Here the sample spans approximately 80,000 clones, 83% being singletons. Sequencing was performed on PBMCs, taken in a trial of ipilimumab plus nivolumab as post-transplant consolidation. All receptors derive from a male donor with diffuse large B-cell lymphoma. CDR3s include the opening cysteine and the closing phenylalanine or tryptophan. The D gene is left open where the match is weak. Clone size is given for some rows only: seen once, a few or many times, or a class if the clone is expanded.

abundance	v_gene	d_gene	j_gene	CDR3nt	CDR3aa
-	TRBV19	-	TRBJ1-5	TGTGCCAGTGCGACAGCAACTAATCAGCCCCAGCATTTT	CASATATNQPQHF
-	TRBV10-3	-	TRBJ1-2	TGTGCCATCAGTGAGTCGACAGTTAACTATGGCTACACCTTC	CAISESTVNYGYTF
-	TRBV5-4	-	TRBJ2-5	TGTGCCAGCAGCTTGGAGCCCGGATGGGGGGAGCAGTACTTC	CASSLEPGWGEQYF
-	TRBV2	-	TRBJ2-6	TGTGCCAGCAGTGAATCTGGGGCCAACGTCCTGACTTTC	CASSESGANVLTF
-	TRBV6-1	TRBD1	TRBJ1-2	TGTGCCAGCAGTGAAGGGGTACCGGGACAGGGAACCTATGGCTACACCTTC	CASSEGVPGQGTYGYTF
-	TRBV2	-	TRBJ1-1	TGTGCCAGCAGTCGGGTTATGAACACTGAAGCTTTCTTT	CASSRVMNTEAFF
-	TRBV7-8	-	TRBJ1-1	TGTGCCAGCAGCTTAGACACGAACACTGAAGCTTTCTTT	CASSLDTNTEAFF
-	TRBV6-1	TRBD2	TRBJ2-5	TGTGCCAGCAGTATAGGACTAGCGGAAGAGACCCAGTACTTC	CASSIGLAEETQYF
few	TRBV4-2	-	TRBJ1-2	TGTGCCAGCAGCCAAGGGGCAAGATATGGCTACACCTTC	CASSQGARYGYTF
-	TRBV5-1	TRBD1	TRBJ1-1	TGCGCCAGCAGCTTGGGACTAGGGACAGGGGGAACTGAAGCTTTCTTT	CASSLGLGTGGTEAFF
-	TRBV27	-	TRBJ2-4	TGTGCCAGCAGATCTTGGGACCTACCCGGGGCCAAAAACATTCAGTACTTC	CASRSWDLPGAKNIQYF
few	TRBV5-4	-	TRBJ2-5	TGTGCCAGCAGCTGGGACCAAGAGACCCAGTACTTC	CASSWDQETQYF
-	TRBV11-2	-	TRBJ1-5	TGTGCCAGCAGCATCAACAGGGATCAGCCCCAGCATTTT	CASSINRDQPQHF
-	TRBV5-1	-	TRBJ2-2	TGCGCCAGCAGCTTGTTGGGGGGGAACACCGGGGAGCTGTTTTTT	CASSLLGGNTGELFF
-	TRBV7-2	-	TRBJ1-1	TGTGCCAGCAGCTTTATTTGGGACACTGAAGCTTTCTTT	CASSFIWDTEAFF
-	TRBV6-6	-	TRBJ2-3	TGTGCCAGCAGTTACCGCACGGGGGGCTCCACAGATACGCAGTATTTT	CASSYRTGGSTDTQYF
-	TRBV6-5	-	TRBJ1-2	TGTGCCAGCAGTTACTCGTACAGAGGTAACTATGGCTACACCTTC	CASSYSYRGNYGYTF
-	TRBV5-1	-	TRBJ2-1	TGCGCCAGCTCCCCCCAGTACCATTTGGGACGCAACAATGAGCAGTTCTTC	CASSPQYHLGRNNEQFF
few	TRBV20-1	-	TRBJ2-7	TGCAGAAAGACCGAACAGGTCAACTTC	CRKTEQVNF
-	TRBV27	-	TRBJ2-1	TGTGCCAGCAGTTTAGTAGGCAATGAGCAGTTCTTC	CASSLVGNEQFF
-	TRBV7-2	TRBD2	TRBJ2-3	TGTGCCAGCAGCCCTACCCCGGGACTACCGGCAGATACGCAGTATTTT	CASSPTPGLPADTQYF
once	TRBV5-6	TRBD1	TRBJ1-6	TGTGCCAGCAGCTTGGCTGGACAGGGGTCCTATAATTCACCCCTCCACTTT	CASSLAGQGSYNSPLHF
-	TRBV7-9	-	TRBJ1-2	TGTGCCAGCAGCTTAAGTCGGGGCCGGAACTATGGCTACACCTTC	CASSLSRGRNYGYTF
few	TRBV19	TRBD1	TRBJ1-2	TGTGCCTCCTTCGACAGGGCCAACTATGGCTACACCTTC	CASFDRANYGYTF
-	TRBV5-1	-	TRBJ2-2	TGCGCCAGCTCCGATTCTGGGTCCCGCACCGGGGAGCTGTTTTTT	CASSDSGSRTGELFF
-	TRBV27	TRBD2	TRBJ2-7	TGTGCCAGCAGTTCGGGACTAGGCTACGAGCAGTACTTC	CASSSGLGYEQYF
-	TRBV4-1	-	TRBJ2-7	TGCGCCAGCAGCCAACCACGGGACATTTTCGTCGGCGAGCAGTACTTC	CASSQPRDIFVGEQYF
-	TRBV12-5	-	TRBJ2-5	TGTGCTAGTGGCCCCCGGGCCTCGGGGGAGAAGACCCAGTACTTC	CASGPRASGEKTQYF
-	TRBV19	TRBD1	TRBJ1-2	TGTGCCAGTACGGGACAGGGCTTTGATGGCTACACCTTC	CASTGQGFDGYTF
-	TRBV5-8	TRBD1	TRBJ2-5	TGTGCCAGCAGCTTAAAGGACAGGGGGCCTCAAGAGACCCAGTACTTC	CASSLKDRGPQETQYF
-	TRBV30	-	TRBJ2-3	TGTGCCTGGAGTCGAGACGCACTCACAGATACGCAGTATTTT	CAWSRDALTDTQYF
-	TRBV6-6	-	TRBJ1-6	TGTGCCAGCAGTTCTGAGGGAGGCCGGGATTCACCCCTCCACTTT	CASSSEGGRDSPLHF
-	TRBV6-5	TRBD1	TRBJ1-6	TGTGCCAGCAGTTCCGGGACAGGAGAATCACCCCTCCACTTT	CASSSGTGESPLHF
-	TRBV5-1	-	TRBJ2-7	TGCGCCAGCAGCCCCGGGGACTCCTACGAGCAGTACTTC	CASSPGDSYEQYF
-	TRBV5-1	TRBD2	TRBJ2-2	TGCGCCACCCATAGCGGGCCCTCGAACACCGGGGAGCTGTTTTTT	CATHSGPSNTGELFF
-	TRBV10-2	-	TRBJ2-2	TGCGCCAGCAGTGAGTGGGGACCCACCGGGGAGCTGTTTTTT	CASSEWGPTGELFF
once	TRBV5-8	TRBD2	TRBJ2-1	TGTGCCAGCAGCGCCCTAGCGGGGGGGCCCGGCTCCTACAATGAGCAGTTCTTC	CASSALAGGPGSYNEQFF
-	TRBV5-5	TRBD1	TRBJ1-1	TGTGCCAGCAGCTTGGCCGTTTCAGGGGGAACTGAAGCTTTCTTT	CASSLAVSGGTEAFF
-	TRBV18	-	TRBJ2-7	TGTGCCAGCTCACCACTTGAAGGCAACGAGCAGTACTTC	CASSPLEGNEQYF
-	TRBV19	TRBD2	TRBJ2-5	TGTGCCAGTAGTGTACTAGCGGGGGGGCGAGAGACCCAGTACTTC	CASSVLAGGRETQYF
-	TRBV19	-	TRBJ2-2	TGTGCCAGTATGCCCCAAGGGTTGCACACCGGGGAGCTGTTTTTT	CASMPQGLHTGELFF
-	TRBV30	-	TRBJ1-5	TGTGCCTGGGAGGTAGGGGCGGGTCAGCCCCAGCATTTT	CAWEVGAGQPQHF
-	TRBV6-5	-	TRBJ1-2	TGTGCCAGCAGTGCATCAGGGACCTATGGCTACACCTTC	CASSASGTYGYTF
-	TRBV6-5	-	TRBJ1-3	TGTGCCAGCAGTCGGGGAGCACCTGGAAACACCATATATTTT	CASSRGAPGNTIYF
-	TRBV6-1	-	TRBJ1-2	TGTGCCAGCTCCGGCTACACCTTC	CASSGYTF
-	TRBV7-2	-	TRBJ1-3	TGTGCCAGCAGCCTACAGGGCTCTGGAAACACCATATATTTT	CASSLQGSGNTIYF
-	TRBV30	-	TRBJ1-2	TGTGCCTGGGCAACAGGGAACTATGGCTACACCTTC	CAWATGNYGYTF
few	TRBV2	-	TRBJ1-1	TGTGCCAGCTGCCCACTTAGGACAGTCAACACTGAAGCTTTCTTT	CASCPLRTVNTEAFF
-	TRBV6-4	-	TRBJ2-7	TGTGCCAGCACCGGACTACCAGCCCCCCTCTCTTTCTACGAGCAGTACTTC	CASTGLPAPLSFYEQYF
-	TRBV6-5	TRBD2	TRBJ2-1	TGTGCCAGCGCGCGGGGGGTTTCCTACAATGAGCAGTTCTTC	CASARGVSYNEQFF
-	TRBV18	-	TRBJ2-2	TGTGCCAGCTCACCATCCCGGAACACCGGGGAGCTGTTTTTT	CASSPSRNTGELFF
-	TRBV7-6	TRBD2	TRBJ2-7	TGTGCCAGCAGCTTAACTAGCGGGAGCTACGAGCAGTACTTC	CASSLTSGSYEQYF
-	TRBV7-8	-	TRBJ2-7	TGTGCCAGCAGCTTAGAACAGGGGAGGTACGAGCAGTACTTC	CASSLEQGRYEQYF